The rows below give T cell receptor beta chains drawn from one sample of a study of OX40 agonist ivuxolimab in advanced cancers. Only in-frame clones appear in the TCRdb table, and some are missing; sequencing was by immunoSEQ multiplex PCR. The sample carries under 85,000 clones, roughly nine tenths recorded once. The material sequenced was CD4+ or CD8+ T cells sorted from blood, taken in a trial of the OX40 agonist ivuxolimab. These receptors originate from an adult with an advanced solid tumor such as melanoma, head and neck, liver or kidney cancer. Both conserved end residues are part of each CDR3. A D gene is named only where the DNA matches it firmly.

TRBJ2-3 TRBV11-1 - CASSLISDRPTQYF TGTGCCAGCAGCTTAATATCGGATAGGCCCACGCAGTATTTT
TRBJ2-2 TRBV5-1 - CASRSRMANTGELFF TGCGCCAGCCGATCCCGCATGGCGAACACCGGGGAGCTGTTTTTT
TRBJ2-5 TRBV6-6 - CASSSAVETQYF TGTGCCAGCAGTTCGGCGGTGGAGACCCAGTACTTC
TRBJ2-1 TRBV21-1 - CASSKALRLSDEQFF TGTGCCAGCAGCAAAGCGCTTCGGCTATCAGATGAGCAGTTCTTC
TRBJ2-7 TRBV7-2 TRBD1 CASSSASYRGGEQYF TGTGCCAGCAGCTCGGCTTCATACAGGGGCGGGGAGCAGTACTTC
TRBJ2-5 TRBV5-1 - CASSLDRETQYF TGCGCCAGCAGCTTGGATAGGGAGACCCAGTACTTC
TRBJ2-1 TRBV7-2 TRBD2 CASSLPVAGGRSEQFF TGTGCCAGCAGCTTACCCGTAGCGGGAGGGAGGAGTGAGCAGTTCTTC
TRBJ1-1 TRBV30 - CAWSQRNTEAFF TGTGCCTGGTCACAGAGGAACACTGAAGCTTTCTTT
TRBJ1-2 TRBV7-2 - CASSLARGSYGYTF TGTGCCAGCAGCTTAGCGCGCGGTTCCTATGGCTACACCTTC
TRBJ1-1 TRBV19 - CASSIRAIENTEAFF TGTGCCAGTAGTATCAGGGCGATTGAGAACACTGAAGCTTTCTTT
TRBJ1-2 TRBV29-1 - CSVVEGYGYTF TGCAGCGTTGTAGAGGGATATGGCTACACCTTC
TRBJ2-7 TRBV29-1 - CSVRQAGAVYEQYF TGCAGCGTTCGCCAAGCCGGAGCGGTCTACGAGCAGTACTTC
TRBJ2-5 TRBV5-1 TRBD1 CASSNRGQETQYF TGCGCCAGCAGCAACAGGGGACAAGAGACCCAGTACTTC
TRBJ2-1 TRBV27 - CASSLPPTLGNEQFF TGTGCCAGCAGTTTACCCCCGACCCTCGGCAATGAGCAGTTCTTC
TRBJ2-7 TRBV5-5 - CASSLQSSYEQYF TGTGCCAGCAGCTTACAAAGCTCCTACGAGCAGTACTTC
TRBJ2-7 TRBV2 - CASSVGLDYEQYF TGTGCCAGCAGTGTCGGTTTAGATTACGAGCAGTACTTC
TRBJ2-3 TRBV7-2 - CASSLVAGPADTQYF TGTGCCAGCAGCTTAGTGGCGGGACCGGCAGATACGCAGTATTTT
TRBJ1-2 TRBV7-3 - CASSLIGFYGYTF TGTGCCAGCAGCTTAATAGGGTTTTATGGCTACACCTTC
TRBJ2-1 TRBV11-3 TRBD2 CASSLGLAGDDEQFF TGTGCCAGCAGCTTGGGACTAGCGGGAGACGATGAGCAGTTCTTC
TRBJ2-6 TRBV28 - CASSLHSGANVLTF TGTGCCAGCAGTCTACACTCTGGGGCCAACGTCCTGACTTTC
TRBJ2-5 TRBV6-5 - CASSYSRTAQETQYF TGTGCCAGCAGTTACTCGAGAACTGCACAAGAGACCCAGTACTTC
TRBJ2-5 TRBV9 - CASSVVIGGQETQYF TGTGCCAGCAGCGTAGTCATAGGCGGCCAAGAGACCCAGTACTTC
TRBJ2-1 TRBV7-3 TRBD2 CASSLTGTSGIGEQFF TGTGCCAGCAGCTTAACCGGGACTAGCGGGATTGGTGAGCAGTTCTTC